These 8 T cell receptor beta chains were all obtained from the same sample, sequenced in a study of cytomegalovirus exposure and HLA in healthy donors. Primers included in the PCR were 60 Vbeta and 13 Jbeta primers. TCRdb keeps only in-frame clones here, not all; method: immunoSEQ multiplex PCR. Here the sample spans 90,000 to 100,000 clones, 60% to 85% being singletons. Material: PBMCs. The receptors derive from a man aged 60 to 75 in good health and CMV-seropositive.

This clone was picked up a small number of times. CDR3 loop: CASSSDSTQFF. As DNA, the CDR3 is TGTGCCAGCAGCTCGGACAGTACGCAGTTCTTC. The chain carries TRBV7-3 and TRBJ2-1; D is possibly TRBD1 (6 bases). Trimming left V 4 bases short and J 12 bases short, with 10 bases between. CDR1 and CDR2 (germline): SGHTA, FQGTGA. The CDR3 consists of 11 residues. The full variable domain, in which reference TRBV7-3 and TRBJ2-1 provide the parts outside the CDR3, is GAGVSQTPSNKVTEKGKYVELRCDPISGHTALYWYRQSLGQGPEFLIYFQGTGAADDSGLPNDRFFAVRPEGSVSTLKIQRTERGDSAVYLCASSSDSTQFFGPGTRLTVL.

The gene calls are TRBV6-5 and TRBJ1-1; the D gene is possibly TRBD1 (5 bases). The CDR3 is 14 residues long. Between the trimmed V and J ends, which lost 6 bases and 4 bases, there was a span of 15 bases. Germline V lookup: CDR1 MNHEY, CDR2 SVGAGI. CDR3 residues: CASSRPPGGTEAFF. The CDR3 nucleotides read TGTGCCAGCAGCAGACCCCCGGGGGGCACTGAAGCTTTCTTT.

This sequence joins TRBV7-2 and TRBJ2-3; D perhaps matches TRBD2 (7 bases). Trimming stripped 7 bases from V and 2 bases from J, with 16 bases between. The CDR3 has 15 amino acids. Germline V gene data show CDR1 as SGHTA and CDR2 as FQGNSA. The CDR3 nucleotides read TGTGCCAGCACCGGCGGGGGCCTCCCCACAGATACGCAGTATTTT. It codes for CASTGGGLPTDTQYF.

The chain recombines TRBV9 with TRBJ2-3; possible D gene TRBD1, 6 bases. The CDR3 runs 14 residues. The germline V gene encodes CDR1 SGDLS and CDR2 YYNGEE. Trimming left V 0 bases short and J 1 base short, with 6 bases between. The CDR3 loop is CASSVEGGTDTQYF. CDR3 coding DNA: TGTGCCAGCAGCGTAGAGGGGGGCACAGATACGCAGTATTTT.

This chain connects TRBV5-1 to TRBJ2-6; possibly TRBD2 for D (6 bases). Germline lookup yields CDR1 SGHRS and CDR2 YFSETQ. V was trimmed by 2 bases and J by 4 bases, leaving 19 bases between them. The CDR3 runs 18 residues. In DNA, the CDR3 is TGCGCCAGCAGCTTTGCCGGGACTCTTAGAATCGGGGCCAACGTCCTGACTTTC. It translates to CASSFAGTLRIGANVLTF.

The gene calls are TRBV5-4 and TRBJ2-7; TRBD1 aligns across 10 bases. Germline CDR1 and CDR2: SGHNT and YYREEE (reference sequence). This CDR3 has 15 amino acids. The V gene end was trimmed by 4 bases and the J gene end by 2 bases; junction bases not matched to a gene: 6. CDR3 sequence (DNA): TGTGCCAGCAGCACGGACAGGGGGATTCCCTACGAGCAGTACTTC. As protein: CASSTDRGIPYEQYF.

J is TRBJ2-3 and V is TRBV5-1, with D perhaps TRBD1 (5 bases). This CDR3 is 12 amino acids long. Germline values: CDR1 SGHRS, CDR2 YFSETQ. Trimming stripped 1 base from V and 8 bases from J, with 8 bases between. The chain's CDR3 is CASSLRGATQYF. The CDR3 DNA reads TGCGCCAGCAGCTTGCGTGGGGCTACGCAGTATTTT.

The rearrangement uses TRBV5-4 and TRBJ2-5; D remains unclear. CDR1 is SGHNT and CDR2 is YYREEE in the germline V gene (reference sequence). With 0 bases removed from V and 2 bases from J, the gap between germline ends came to 5 bases. This CDR3 is built from 13 residues. CDR3 in DNA: TGTGCCAGCAGCTTGGAGACACAAGAGACCCAGTACTTC. It translates to CASSLETQETQYF.